This T cell receptor beta chain came from a study of T cell responses to AZD1222 COVID-19 vaccine. Only in-frame clones appear in the TCRdb table, and some are missing; sequencing was by immunoSEQ multiplex PCR. The sample lists some 140,000 clones, 85% occurring once. V was shortened by 5 bases and J by 8 bases, with 10 bases between the two germline ends. The CDR3 sequence is 11 residues long. Germline CDR1 and CDR2: SGHTS and YDEGEE. The clonotype originates from an adult who received the MenACWY meningococcal vaccine as a control. The input for sequencing was peripheral blood, taken 28 days after the second dose of the MenACWY control vaccine. The genes are TRBV5-8 and TRBJ1-1; D is uncertain. This chain's CDR3 is CASSSVIEAFF. For the CDR3, the DNA is TGTGCCAGCAGTTCGGTCATCGAAGCTTTCTTT.